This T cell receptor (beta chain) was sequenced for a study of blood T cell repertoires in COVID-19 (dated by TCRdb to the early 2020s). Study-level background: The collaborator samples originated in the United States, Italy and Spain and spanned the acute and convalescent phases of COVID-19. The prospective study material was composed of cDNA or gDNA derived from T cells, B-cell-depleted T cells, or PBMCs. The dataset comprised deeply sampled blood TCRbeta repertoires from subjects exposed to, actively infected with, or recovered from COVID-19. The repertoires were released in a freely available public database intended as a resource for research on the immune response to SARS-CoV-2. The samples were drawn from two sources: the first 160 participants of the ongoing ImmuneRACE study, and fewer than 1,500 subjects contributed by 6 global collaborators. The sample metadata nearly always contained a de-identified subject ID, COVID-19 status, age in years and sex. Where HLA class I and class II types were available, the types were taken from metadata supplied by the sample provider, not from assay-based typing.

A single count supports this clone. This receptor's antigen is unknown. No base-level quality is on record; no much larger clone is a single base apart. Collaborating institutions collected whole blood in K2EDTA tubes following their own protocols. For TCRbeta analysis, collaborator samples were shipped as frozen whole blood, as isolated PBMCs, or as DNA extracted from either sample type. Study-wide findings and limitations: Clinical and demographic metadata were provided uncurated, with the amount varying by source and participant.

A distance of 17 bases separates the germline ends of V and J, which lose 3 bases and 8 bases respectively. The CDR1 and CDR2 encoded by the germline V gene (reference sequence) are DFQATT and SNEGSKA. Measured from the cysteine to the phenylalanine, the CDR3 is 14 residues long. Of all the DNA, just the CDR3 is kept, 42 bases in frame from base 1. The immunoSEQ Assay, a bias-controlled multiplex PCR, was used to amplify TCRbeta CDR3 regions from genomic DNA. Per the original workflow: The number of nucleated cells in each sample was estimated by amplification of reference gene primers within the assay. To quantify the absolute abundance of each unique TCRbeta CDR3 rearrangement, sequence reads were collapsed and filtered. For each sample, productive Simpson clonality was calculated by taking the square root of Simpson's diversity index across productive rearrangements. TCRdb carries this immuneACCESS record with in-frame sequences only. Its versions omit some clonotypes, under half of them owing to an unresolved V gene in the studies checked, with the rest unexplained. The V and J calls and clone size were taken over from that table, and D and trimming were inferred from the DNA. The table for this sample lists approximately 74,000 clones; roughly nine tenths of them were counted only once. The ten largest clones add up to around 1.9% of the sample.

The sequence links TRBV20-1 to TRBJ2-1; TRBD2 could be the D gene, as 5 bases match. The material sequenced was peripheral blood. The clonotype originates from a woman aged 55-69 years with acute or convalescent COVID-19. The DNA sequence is TGCAGTGCTAGTCAAATAGCGTGGGTCTATGAGCAGTTCTTC. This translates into CSASQIAWVYEQFF.